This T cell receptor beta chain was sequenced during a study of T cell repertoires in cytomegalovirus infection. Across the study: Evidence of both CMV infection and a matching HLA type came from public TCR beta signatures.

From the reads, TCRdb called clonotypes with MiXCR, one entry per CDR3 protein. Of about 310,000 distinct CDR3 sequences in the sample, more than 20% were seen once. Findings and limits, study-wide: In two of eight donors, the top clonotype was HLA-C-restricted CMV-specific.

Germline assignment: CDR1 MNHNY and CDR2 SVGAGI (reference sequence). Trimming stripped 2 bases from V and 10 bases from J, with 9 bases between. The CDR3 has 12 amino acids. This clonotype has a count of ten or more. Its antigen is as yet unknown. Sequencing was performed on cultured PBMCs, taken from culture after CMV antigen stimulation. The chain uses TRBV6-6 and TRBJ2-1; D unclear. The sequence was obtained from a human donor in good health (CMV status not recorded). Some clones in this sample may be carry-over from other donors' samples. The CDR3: CASSYDRREQFF. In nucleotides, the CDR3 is TGTGCCAGCAGTTACGATCGGCGGGAGCAGTTCTTC.